Below, 18 T cell receptor beta chains from the same sample are listed, as sequenced in a study of T cell changes during pregnancy in multiple sclerosis. Here immunoSEQ multiplex PCR was the method, and the copy in TCRdb shows in-frame clones only, minus some. The sample contains 60,000 to 65,000 clones, 90% of which appear only once. The source material was peripheral blood, sampled in the second trimester of pregnancy. Source of these receptors: a female donor in good health, enrolled as a control in a pregnancy study.

The chain couples TRBV6-1 to TRBJ2-1; 7 bases are shared with TRBD2. CDR1 is MNHNS and CDR2 is SASEGT in the germline V gene. The CDR3 has 15 amino acids. V shed 4 bases, J shed 6 bases, and the junction held 9 bases outside the gene matches. The CDR3 reads CASSAARLALNEQFF. DNA for the CDR3: TGTGCCAGCAGTGCTGCGAGACTAGCCCTCAATGAGCAGTTCTTC.

The V gene is TRBV5-5, the J gene TRBJ2-7; 8 bases line up with TRBD1. Germline loops: CDR1 SGHKS, CDR2 YYEKEE (reference sequence). V shed 4 bases and J 3 bases; nucleotides not matched to a gene: 9. The CDR3 contains 15 residues. CDR3 amino acids: CASSQAGGERYEQYF. As DNA, the CDR3 is TGTGCCAGCAGCCAGGCAGGGGGCGAGCGCTACGAGCAGTACTTC.

The chain uses TRBV6-5 and TRBJ2-7; the match to TRBD1 covers 9 bases. CDR1 and CDR2 (germline): MNHEY, SVGAGI. Unmatched junction bases numbered 6, after V lost 6 bases and J lost 6 bases. The CDR3 length is 13 residues. As DNA, the CDR3 is TGTGCCAGCAGCACAACAGGGGGCAGCGAGCAGTACTTC. Its protein is CASSTTGGSEQYF.

V is TRBV29-1 and J is TRBJ1-2, with D maybe TRBD1 (5 bases). CDR3 length: 14 amino acids. The V gene's germline CDR1 is SQVTM and CDR2 ANQGSEA. V was cut by 1 base and J by 4 bases, with 13 bases left in between. The CDR3 nucleotides are TGCAGCGTTGAAGGCGGGGGGGTCAGCTATGGCTACACCTTC. It is translated as CSVEGGGVSYGYTF. Full variable domain (missing parts from reference TRBV29-1 and TRBJ1-2): SAVISQKPSRDICQRGTSLTIQCQVDSQVTMMFWYRQQPGQSLTLIATANQGSEATYESGFVIDKFPISRPNLTFSTLTVSNMSPEDSSIYLCSVEGGGVSYGYTFGSGTRLTVV.

J is TRBJ2-5 and V is TRBV10-3, with TRBD2 matching 10 bases. Germline CDR1 ENHRY, CDR2 SYGVKD. V gave up 10 bases and J gave up 1 base; unmatched junction bases: 6. There are 14 residues in the CDR3. The CDR3 DNA follows: TGTGCCACCGAGGCTAGCGGGGGCCAAGAGACCCAGTACTTC. Translated: CATEASGGQETQYF.

A single count supports this clone. The rearrangement links TRBV6-4 to TRBJ1-1; 9 positions agree with TRBD1. CDR1 and CDR2 from the germline V gene are MRHNA and SNTAGT. The V segment lost 6 bases and the J segment 6 bases; nucleotides outside the gene matches: 8. The CDR3 length is 14 residues. CDR3 loop: CASRNTQGASEAFF. The DNA for the CDR3 is TGTGCCAGCAGGAACACACAGGGGGCCTCTGAAGCTTTCTTT.

This chain uses TRBV29-1 with TRBJ2-5; 8 bases are a match to TRBD2. With 3 bases clipped from V and 5 bases from J, the junction kept 8 bases outside the gene matches. The V gene's germline CDR1 is SQVTM and CDR2 ANQGSEA. The CDR3 is 14 residues long. The CDR3 DNA sequence: TGCAGCGTTGATACCAGCGGGAGTGAGGAGACCCAGTACTTC. Its translation is CSVDTSGSEETQYF.

The V and J genes are TRBV27 and TRBJ1-1; D is uncertain. Deletions cut 5 bases from V and 1 base from J, with 14 bases between. Germline V CDR1 and CDR2: MNHEY, SMNVEV (reference sequence). The CDR3 runs to 15 residues. The CDR3 DNA reads as TGTGCCAGCAGTCCCACTCGAGGAACGAACACTGAAGCTTTCTTT. Its translation: CASSPTRGTNTEAFF.

This chain joins TRBV6-5 and TRBJ2-1; no reliable D call. The germline V gene has CDR1 MNHEY and CDR2 SVGAGI. The CDR3 loop spans 14 amino acids. Trimming removed 2 bases from V and 3 bases from J, with 8 bases in between. The CDR3 DNA sequence: TGTGCCAGCAGTTACCGGCAGGACTACAATGAGCAGTTCTTC. Protein sequence: CASSYRQDYNEQFF.

The genes are TRBV6-4 and TRBJ2-3, with D maybe TRBD2 (6 bases). From germline, CDR1 is MRHNA and CDR2 SNTAGT. This CDR3 spans 14 amino acids. Trimming pared 3 bases from V and 6 bases from J, leaving 13 bases between. CDR3 sequence (DNA): TGTGCCAGCAGTGAGGGGGGAGAAGTGGATACGCAGTATTTT. Its translation: CASSEGGEVDTQYF.

The chain uses TRBV5-1 and TRBJ2-2; D is perhaps TRBD2 (6 bases). The V gene lost 6 bases and the J gene lost 2 bases, with 11 bases spanning the gap. This CDR3 is 14 amino acids long. From germline, CDR1 is SGHRS and CDR2 YFSETQ. The CDR3 loop reads CASTGGINTGELFF. CDR3 in DNA: TGCGCCAGCACCGGGGGTATAAACACCGGGGAGCTGTTTTTT.

The chain employs TRBV7-2 and TRBJ1-5, with 8 bases identical to TRBD1. There are 16 residues in the CDR3. V was clipped by 0 bases and J by 9 bases; unmatched bases: 10. Germline CDR1 SGHTA, CDR2 FQGNSA. Here the CDR3 reads CASSLAPGQAGGPQHF. DNA of the CDR3: TGTGCCAGCAGCTTAGCACCGGGACAGGCGGGTGGGCCCCAGCATTTT.

The chain couples TRBV14 to TRBJ2-5; possible D gene TRBD2, 5 bases. V lost 0 bases and J lost 1, with 12 bases in between. CDR1 is SGHDN and CDR2 is FVKESK in the germline V gene. This CDR3 is built from 16 residues. CDR3 nucleotide sequence: TGTGCCAGCAGCCAAGAAACGCCGAGCGGCCAAGAGACCCAGTACTTC. Translating it yields CASSQETPSGQETQYF.

This chain connects TRBV27 to TRBJ2-3; D perhaps matches TRBD2 (5 bases). V was clipped by 3 bases and J by 6 bases, with 13 bases between them. This CDR3 contains 14 residues. Germline V CDR1 and CDR2: MNHEY, SMNVEV (reference sequence). Here the CDR3 reads CASSLVSTGDTQYF. The CDR3 bases are TGTGCCAGCAGTTTGGTCTCCACGGGGGATACGCAGTATTTT.

The CDR3 spells CASSLKGGLAGNNEQFF. The CDR3, as DNA: TGTGCCAGCAGCTTAAAAGGGGGACTAGCCGGCAACAATGAGCAGTTCTTC. V and J are TRBV5-4 and TRBJ2-1; TRBD2 agrees at 9 bases. Germline V lookup: CDR1 SGHNT, CDR2 YYREEE (reference sequence). This CDR3 comprises 17 residues. V lost 2 bases and J lost 5; bases outside the gene matches: 11.

The genes are TRBV2 and TRBJ2-3, with 7 bases aligning to TRBD1. Germline lookup yields CDR1 SNHLY and CDR2 FYNNEI. There are 15 residues in the CDR3. The V segment lost 2 bases and the J segment 2 bases; nucleotides outside the gene matches: 4. CDR3 sequence reads: CASSERDRITDTQYF. The CDR3 nucleotides read TGTGCCAGCAGTGAACGGGACAGAATCACAGATACGCAGTATTTT.

The V and J genes are TRBV14 and TRBJ2-1; D gene ambiguous. CDR3 length: 12 amino acids. Per the germline V gene, CDR1 is SGHDN and CDR2 is FVKESK. V was pared by 5 bases and J by 9 bases, with 11 bases between. The CDR3 bases are TGTGCCAGCAGCGCTCAGATATTTGAGCAGTTCTTC. Amino acids: CASSAQIFEQFF.

The chain has TRBV5-1 and TRBJ2-1; D remains unclear. CDR3 size: 13 residues. Trimming left V 0 bases short and J 3 bases short, with 4 bases between. Germline loops: CDR1 SGHRS, CDR2 YFSETQ. The CDR3 coding sequence is TGCGCCAGCAGCTTGGTCGGCTACAATGAGCAGTTCTTC. Translation: CASSLVGYNEQFF.